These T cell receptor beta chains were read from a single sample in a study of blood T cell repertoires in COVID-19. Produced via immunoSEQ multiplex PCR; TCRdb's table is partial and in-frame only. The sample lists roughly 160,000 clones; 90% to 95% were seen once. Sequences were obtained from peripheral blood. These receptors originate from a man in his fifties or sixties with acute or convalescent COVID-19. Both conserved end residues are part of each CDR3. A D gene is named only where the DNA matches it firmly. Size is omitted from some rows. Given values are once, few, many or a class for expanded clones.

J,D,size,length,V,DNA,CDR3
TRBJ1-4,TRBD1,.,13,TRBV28,TGTGCCAGCAGCCCGGGACAGGGAGGAAAACTGTTTTTT,CASSPGQGGKLFF
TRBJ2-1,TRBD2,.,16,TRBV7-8,TGTGCCAGCAGCCCGCGGGGACTAGCGGGGTTTAATGAGCAGTTCTTC,CASSPRGLAGFNEQFF
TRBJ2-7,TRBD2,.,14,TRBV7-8,TGTGCCAGCAGCTTTGGCGGGAGCCCCTACGAGCAGTACTTC,CASSFGGSPYEQYF
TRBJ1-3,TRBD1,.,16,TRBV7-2,TGTGCCAGCATGCACTACAGGGGGGGCTCTGGAAACACCATATATTTT,CASMHYRGGSGNTIYF
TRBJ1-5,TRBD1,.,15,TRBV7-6,TGTGCCAGCAGCTTAGGGACAGGGTCGAATCAGCCCCAGCATTTT,CASSLGTGSNQPQHF
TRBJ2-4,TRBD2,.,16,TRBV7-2,TGTGCCAGCAGTCCACTAGCGGGGTTAGCCAAAAACATTCAGTACTTC,CASSPLAGLAKNIQYF
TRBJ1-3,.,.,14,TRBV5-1,TGCGCCAGCAGCCCGGGAGAACTCCGGAACACCATATATTTT,CASSPGELRNTIYF
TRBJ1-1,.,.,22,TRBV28,TGTGCCAGCATCATTGCCCCCCCCCGGGTTACGGCTCGCATTAACATGAACACTGAAGCTTTCTTT,CASIIAPPRVTARINMNTEAFF
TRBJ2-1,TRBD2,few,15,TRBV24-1,TGTGCCACCAGTGATTTAGTGACTAGCATGTATGAGCAGTTCTTC,CATSDLVTSMYEQFF
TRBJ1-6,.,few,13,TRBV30,TGTGCCTGTACGGGGAACCCAAATTCACCCCTCCACTTT,CACTGNPNSPLHF
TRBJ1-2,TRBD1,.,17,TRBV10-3,TGTGCCATCAGGGATACAGGACAGGGGGCCGGAAGGTATGGCTACACCTTC,CAIRDTGQGAGRYGYTF
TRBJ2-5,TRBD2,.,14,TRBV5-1,TGCGCCAGCAGCTTCACTAGCGGGGAAGAGACCCAGTACTTC,CASSFTSGEETQYF
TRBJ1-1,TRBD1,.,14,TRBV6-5,TGTGCCAGCAGTTACACAGGGGAGAACACTGAAGCTTTCTTT,CASSYTGENTEAFF
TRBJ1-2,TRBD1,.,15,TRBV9,TGTGCCAGCAGCGAGGGGGACAGAGATAACTATGGCTACACCTTC,CASSEGDRDNYGYTF
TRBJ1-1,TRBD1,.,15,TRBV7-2,TGTGCCAGCAGCCTACGGACAGGGGGAGCCCAAGGAGCTTTCTTT,CASSLRTGGAQGAFF
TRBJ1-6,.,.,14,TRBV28,TGTGCCAGCAGTTTCCCCGGAGGTAGATCACCCCTCCACTTT,CASSFPGGRSPLHF
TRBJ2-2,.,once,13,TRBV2,TGTGCCAGCATGGACATGTACACCGGGGAGCTGTTTTTT,CASMDMYTGELFF
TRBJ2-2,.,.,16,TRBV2,TGTGCCAGCACCCCCCTAAGAATCTCGAACACCGGGGAGCTGTTTTTT,CASTPLRISNTGELFF
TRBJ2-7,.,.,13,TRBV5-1,TGCGCCAGCAGCTTGCGACAATCCTACGAGCAGTACTTC,CASSLRQSYEQYF
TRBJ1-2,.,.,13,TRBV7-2,TGTGCCAGCAGCTTATACGGAGGCTATGGCTACACCTTC,CASSLYGGYGYTF
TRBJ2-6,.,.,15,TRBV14,TGTGCCAGCAGCCTAGGGGGAGCAGGGGCCAACGTCCTGACTTTC,CASSLGGAGANVLTF
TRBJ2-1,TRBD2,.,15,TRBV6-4,TGTGCCAGCAGTCTCGAACTAGCGGGTAACAATGAGCAGTTCTTC,CASSLELAGNNEQFF
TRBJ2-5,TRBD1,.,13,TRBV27,TGTGCCAGCAGTTTGGGGGACAGAGAGACCCAGTACTTC,CASSLGDRETQYF
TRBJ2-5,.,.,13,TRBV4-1,TGCGCCAGCAGCCAAGAAATCGGGTGGACCCAGTACTTC,CASSQEIGWTQYF
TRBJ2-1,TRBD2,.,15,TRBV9,TGTGCCAGCAGCGTTGTGGAGCGGGGCCACAATGAGCAGTTCTTC,CASSVVERGHNEQFF
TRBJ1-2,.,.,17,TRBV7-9,TGTGCCAGCAGCTTGACGGTAGGGCACGGACTAAACTATGGCTACACCTTC,CASSLTVGHGLNYGYTF
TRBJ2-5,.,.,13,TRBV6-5,TGTGCCAGCAAAGGGCAGGGGTTGGAGACCCAGTACTTC,CASKGQGLETQYF